This T cell receptor beta chain was recovered during a study of cytomegalovirus exposure and HLA in healthy donors. Use of 60 Vbeta and 13 Jbeta primers characterized the PCR. Profiling relied on immunoSEQ multiplex PCR, and the TCRdb table lists in-frame clones only, not all of them. This specimen shows 100,000 to 150,000 clones; the ten leading clones hold under 3.5%. Germline V lookup: CDR1 SEHNR, CDR2 FQNEAQ (reference sequence). This CDR3 has 16 amino acids. V shed 7 bases, J shed 4 bases, and the junction held 12 bases outside the gene matches. Sequencing was done on a sample of PBMCs. The receptor was isolated from a man younger than 45 in good health and CMV-seronegative. The V and J genes are TRBV7-9 and TRBJ1-3, with TRBD1 identical over 8 bases. CDR3 protein: CASNPWQGASGNTIYF. DNA of the CDR3: TGTGCCAGCAACCCATGGCAGGGGGCTTCCGGAAACACCATATATTTT.